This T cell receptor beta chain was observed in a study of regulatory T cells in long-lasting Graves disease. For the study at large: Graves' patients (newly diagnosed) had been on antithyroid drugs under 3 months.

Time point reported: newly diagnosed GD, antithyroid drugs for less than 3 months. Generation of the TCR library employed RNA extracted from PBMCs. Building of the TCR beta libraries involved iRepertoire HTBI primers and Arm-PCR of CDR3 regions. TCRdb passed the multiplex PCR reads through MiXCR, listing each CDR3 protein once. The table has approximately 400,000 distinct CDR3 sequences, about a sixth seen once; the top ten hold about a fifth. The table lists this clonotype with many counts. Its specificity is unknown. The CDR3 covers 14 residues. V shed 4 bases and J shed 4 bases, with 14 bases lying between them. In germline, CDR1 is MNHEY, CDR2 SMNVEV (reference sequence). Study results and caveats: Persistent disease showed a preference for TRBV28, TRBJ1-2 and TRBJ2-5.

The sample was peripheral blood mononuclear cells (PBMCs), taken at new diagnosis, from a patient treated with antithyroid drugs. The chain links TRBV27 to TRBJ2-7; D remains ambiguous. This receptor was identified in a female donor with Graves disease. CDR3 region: CASSSPLELYEQYF. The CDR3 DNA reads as TGTGCCAGCAGTTCGCCCCTGGAGCTTTACGAGCAGTACTTC.